What follows is one T cell receptor beta chain and its context. Its specificity is unknown. The data belong to a study of Tregs in tolerant kidney transplant recipients. General study points: The small number of patients limits these findings pending further validation. Nucleotide sequences could not be compared across some patients' samples due to primer changes.

Unstimulated regulatory T cells (CD4+CD25+CD127-), CD4+CD25- non-regulatory cells, CD4 and CD8 cells were FACS-sorted from thawed PBMCs. This table comes from immunoSEQ multiplex PCR, and its TCRdb copy is limited to in-frame clones, with some not included. The sample has over 60,000 clones; more than 95% are singletons. The V end lost 8 bases, the J end lost 0 bases, and 16 bases lay between the germline ends. The CDR3 totals 15 residues. Germline lookup yields CDR1 MDHEN and CDR2 SYDVKM. The sequence was collected from a human donor who received a combined kidney and bone marrow transplant. The V call is TRBV28, the J call TRBJ2-5, with D perhaps TRBD2 (6 bases). The starting material was CD4+ T cells from blood, obtained before the transplant. CDR3 nucleotides: TGTGCCAGCCCCCCCCGCGGGGTGTACCAAGAGACCCAGTACTTC. It is translated as CASPPRGVYQETQYF. The whole variable domain, filled in from reference TRBV28 and TRBJ2-5, reads DVKVTQSSRYLVKRTGEKVFLECVQDMDHENMFWYRQDPGLGLRLIYFSYDVKMKEKGDIPEGYSVSREKKERFSLILESASTNQTSMYLCASPPRGVYQETQYFGPGTRLLVL.